This T cell receptor beta chain was found in a study of OX40 agonist ivuxolimab in advanced cancers. Study summary: In this trial design, patients received ivuxolimab intravenously at 0.01 to 10 mg/kg every 2 weeks. Among those treated, three patients had partial responses, one with hepatocellular carcinoma and two with cutaneous melanoma.

Sequenced by immunoSEQ multiplex PCR; TCRdb stores in-frame clones only, minus some. Here the sample spans roughly 75,000 clones, more than 75% being singletons. The investigators sampled blood at baseline, at cycle 4 day 1, and at cycle 7 day 1. Study results and limitations: Among T cells, CD8+ cells averaged more expanded clones than CD4+ cells.

This CDR3 comprises 15 residues. Germline V lookup: CDR1 MNHNY, CDR2 SVGAGI (reference sequence). The V segment lost 5 bases and the J segment 6 bases; nucleotides outside the gene matches: 9. For this clone: Its antigen is not identified.

Material: CD4+ or CD8+ T cells sorted from blood, obtained in a trial of the OX40 agonist ivuxolimab. The sequence came from an adult with an advanced solid tumor such as melanoma, head and neck, liver or kidney cancer. The chain links TRBV6-6 to TRBJ2-7; 11 bases align to TRBD1. The CDR3 region is CASSTYGQGAAEQYF. DNA for the CDR3: TGTGCCAGCAGTACCTACGGACAGGGGGCGGCCGAGCAGTACTTC.